The 21 T cell receptor beta chains given below trace back to one sample, sequenced in a study of blood T cell repertoires in COVID-19. TCRdb keeps only in-frame clones here, not all; method: immunoSEQ multiplex PCR. Altogether approximately 64,000 clones are present, approximately 80% being singletons, with the ten largest covering 0.83%. Material: peripheral blood. These receptors came from a woman in her seventies with acute or convalescent COVID-19.

The rearrangement links TRBV19 to TRBJ1-1; TRBD1 agrees at 7 bases. Unmatched junction bases numbered 6, after V lost 5 bases and J lost 6 bases. The CDR3 is made up of 13 amino acids. The V gene's germline CDR1 is LNHDA and CDR2 SQIVND (reference sequence). The CDR3 sequence is CASSPDRVAEAFF. The CDR3 region has the DNA TGTGCCAGTAGTCCCGACAGGGTAGCTGAAGCTTTCTTT.

This chain uses TRBV5-1 with TRBJ1-1, with D maybe TRBD1 (5 bases). The CDR3 covers 16 residues. Germline CDR1 and CDR2: SGHRS and YFSETQ. Trimming removed 1 base at V and 0 bases at J, with 13 bases between. CDR3 sequence (DNA): TGCGCCAGCAGCTTGTTGGGGGGAAACATGAACACTGAAGCTTTCTTT. It translates to CASSLLGGNMNTEAFF.

The chain joins TRBV27 to TRBJ2-7, with 8 bases that match TRBD1. CDR3 length: 16 residues. V was clipped by 2 bases and J by 0 bases; unmatched bases: 6. CDR1 and CDR2 (germline): MNHEY, SMNVEV (reference sequence). The CDR3 reads CASSLRGTGASYEQYF. In DNA form, the CDR3 reads TGTGCCAGCAGTTTACGCGGGACAGGCGCCTCCTACGAGCAGTACTTC.

This sequence joins TRBV7-7 and TRBJ2-1, with D possibly matching TRBD1 (6 bases). Germline CDR1 and CDR2: SSHAT and FNYEAQ (reference sequence). The CDR3 has 15 amino acids. Between the trimmed V and J ends, which lost 2 bases and 8 bases, there was a span of 16 bases. For the CDR3, the DNA is TGTGCCAGCAGCTTAAGCGCTGGGGGCCTCGATGAGCAGTTCTTC. Translation: CASSLSAGGLDEQFF.

The gene calls are TRBV5-1 and TRBJ2-3, with D perhaps matching TRBD2 (6 bases). The V gene lost 0 bases and the J gene lost 0 bases, with 8 bases spanning the gap. Germline V CDR1 and CDR2: SGHRS, YFSETQ. The CDR3 consists of 15 residues. CDR3 loop: CASSLEGGSTDTQYF. CDR3 DNA sequence: TGCGCCAGCAGCTTGGAGGGAGGAAGCACAGATACGCAGTATTTT. The full variable domain, rest sourced from reference TRBV5-1 and TRBJ2-3, is KAGVTQTPRYLIKTRGQQVTLSCSPISGHRSVSWYQQTPGQGLQFLFEYFSETQRNKGNFPGRFSGRQFSNSRSEMNVSTLELGDSALYLCASSLEGGSTDTQYFGPGTRLTVL.

The chain links TRBV30 to TRBJ2-1; 7 bases line up with TRBD2. The trim removed 1 base at V and 1 base at J, leaving 4 bases unmatched. The CDR3 spans 15 residues. CDR1 is GTSNPN and CDR2 is SVGIG in the germline V gene (reference sequence). For the CDR3, the DNA is TGTGCCTGGAGTGGCGGGAGTGGTTCCTACAATGAGCAGTTCTTC. This encodes CAWSGGSGSYNEQFF.

The rearrangement links TRBV30 to TRBJ1-6, with TRBD1 matching over 8 bases. There are 16 residues in the CDR3. J was trimmed by 5 bases and V by 0 bases; bases with no gene match: 6. Germline lookup yields CDR1 GTSNPN and CDR2 SVGIG (reference sequence). For the CDR3, the DNA is TGTGCCTGGAGTGTACCCAGGGGGCGAAATAATTCACCCCTCCACTTT. This translates into CAWSVPRGRNNSPLHF. Full variable domain (outside the CDR3, taken from reference TRBV30 and TRBJ1-6): SQTIHQWPATLVQPVGSPLSLECTVEGTSNPNLYWYRQAAGRGLQLLFYSVGIGQISSEVPQNLSASRPQDRQFILSSKKLLLSDSGFYLCAWSVPRGRNNSPLHFGNGTRLTVT.

V is TRBV6-5 and J is TRBJ2-7; 7 positions agree with TRBD2. Germline values: CDR1 MNHEY, CDR2 SVGAGI. The CDR3 is 12 residues long. V dropped 6 bases and J dropped 4; count of bases not matched to a gene: 3. The CDR3 DNA sequence: TGTGCCAGCAGGAGCGGGGAATACGAGCAGTACTTC. Amino acid sequence: CASRSGEYEQYF.

The chain couples TRBV7-9 to TRBJ1-1; D gene uncertain. V dropped 6 bases and J dropped 4 bases, with 15 bases sitting between them. In germline, CDR1 is SEHNR, CDR2 FQNEAQ (reference sequence). The CDR3 has 14 residues. The CDR3 DNA sequence: TGTGCCAGCAGTCCTTGGGAGGCGAGCACTGAAGCTTTCTTT. As protein: CASSPWEASTEAFF. Looking up the rest from reference TRBV7-9 and TRBJ1-1 gives the full variable domain: DTGVSQNPRHKITKRGQNVTFRCDPISEHNRLYWYRQTLGQGPEFLTYFQNEAQLEKSRLLSDRFSAERPKGSFSTLEIQRTEQGDSAMYLCASSPWEASTEAFFGQGTRLTVV.

This clone was observed a single time. This chain uses TRBV6-5 with TRBJ2-7; the D is unclear. Trimming took off 7 bases at V and 2 bases at J, with 3 bases between the two ends. The CDR3 runs 10 residues. Looked up from germline, CDR1 is MNHEY and CDR2 is SVGAGI. CDR3 in DNA: TGTGCCAGCAAGCCCTACGAGCAGTACTTC. It encodes CASKPYEQYF.

The gene calls are TRBV19 and TRBJ2-7, with 9 bases matching TRBD1. The CDR3 totals 16 residues. In germline, CDR1 is LNHDA, CDR2 SQIVND (reference sequence). J lost 6 bases, V lost 3 bases, and 12 bases had no gene match. CDR3 coding DNA: TGTGCCAGTAGTATGTTTTTGGGGACAGGGTCTGGCGAGCAGTACTTC. It yields the protein CASSMFLGTGSGEQYF.

This rearrangement joins TRBV27 to TRBJ2-4; the D is unclear. CDR3 size: 15 residues. V was trimmed by 3 bases and J by 0 bases, leaving 9 bases between them. CDR1 and CDR2 (germline): MNHEY, SMNVEV (reference sequence). CDR3 DNA sequence: TGTGCCAGCAGTTTTAGAAGTTTAGCCAAAAACATTCAGTACTTC. The encoded protein is CASSFRSLAKNIQYF.

By share, this clone counts as medium-sized (0.01 to 0.1%). The chain employs TRBV5-1 and TRBJ2-1; D gene ambiguous. The germline gives CDR1 SGHRS, CDR2 YFSETQ. V dropped 1 base and J dropped 7 bases, with 6 bases sitting between them. CDR3 length equals 12 residues. CDR3 sequence (DNA): TGCGCCAGCAGCTTGAGCTCTAATGAGCAGTTCTTC. This encodes CASSLSSNEQFF.

This chain connects TRBV7-8 to TRBJ2-5; D is uncertain. Trimming cost V 5 bases and J 4 bases, with 11 bases left between them. Per germline, CDR1 SGHVS and CDR2 FQNEAQ. The CDR3 length is 13 residues. CDR3 sequence reads: CASSRQVGETQYF. The CDR3 bases are TGTGCCAGCAGCCGCCAGGTCGGAGAGACCCAGTACTTC.

This clone appeared a single time. The chain links TRBV5-1 to TRBJ2-1, with TRBD2 matching 7 bases. The germline CDR1 and CDR2 sequences are SGHRS and YFSETQ. The length of the CDR3 is 15 residues. J gave up 7 bases and V 4 bases, and 11 bases lay outside the gene matches. CDR3 amino acids: CASSRSSGLGNEQFF. In DNA form, the CDR3 reads TGCGCCAGCAGCCGTTCTAGCGGCTTAGGGAATGAGCAGTTCTTC.

The chain recombines TRBV3-1 (or the pseudogene TRBV3-2) with TRBJ2-7, with 8 bases matching TRBD2. This CDR3 has 15 amino acids. With V trimmed by 4 bases and J by 2 bases, 7 bases remained unmatched. The V gene's germline CDR1 is LGHDT and CDR2 YNNKEL (reference sequence). This CDR3 is CASSLSGAFAYEQYF. Written as DNA, the CDR3 is TGTGCCAGCAGCCTTAGCGGGGCGTTTGCCTACGAGCAGTACTTC.

V and J are TRBV19 and TRBJ2-5; D may be TRBD1 (6 bases). This CDR3 has 15 amino acids. Germline CDR1 LNHDA, CDR2 SQIVND (reference sequence). The V end was cut by 5 bases, the J end by 2 bases, with 15 bases between. This CDR3 is CASSPIQGLQETQYF. As DNA, the CDR3 is TGTGCCAGTAGTCCGATACAGGGCCTACAAGAGACCCAGTACTTC.

This clone was detected once. The chain recombines TRBV7-9 with TRBJ1-2, with 7 bases that match TRBD1. Germline V gene data show CDR1 as SEHNR and CDR2 as FQNEAQ (reference sequence). J was trimmed by 3 bases and V by 5 bases; bases with no gene match: 3. The length of the CDR3 is 13 residues. CDR3 in DNA: TGTGCCAGCAGCGCCGGACAGGACTATGGCTACACCTTC. Translated, it gives CASSAGQDYGYTF.

This chain connects TRBV30 to TRBJ1-5; no reliable D call. Trimming removed 1 base from V and 7 bases from J, with 14 bases in between. Germline assignment: CDR1 GTSNPN and CDR2 SVGIG (reference sequence). This CDR3 is 14 amino acids long. CDR3 amino acids: CAWSGADSTQPQHF. CDR3 nucleotides: TGTGCCTGGAGTGGGGCGGACTCCACACAGCCCCAGCATTTT.

This clone came up once. The chain couples TRBV6-2 or TRBV6-3 to TRBJ2-4, with D possibly matching TRBD2 (5 bases). The CDR3 consists of 16 residues. The germline CDR1 and CDR2 sequences are MNHEY and SVGEGT. The ends were cut back, 6 bases at V and 6 bases at J, with 21 bases in the middle. Written as DNA, the CDR3 is TGTGCCAGCAGCCTTTTGAAAGCGGCCACCGGAAACATTCAGTACTTC. It codes for CASSLLKAATGNIQYF.

This clone has more than one count but fewer than ten. The rearrangement uses TRBV7-9 and TRBJ1-4; D remains ambiguous. Germline CDR1 SEHNR, CDR2 FQNEAQ (reference sequence). Trimming took off 5 bases at V and 8 bases at J, with 21 bases between the two ends. The CDR3 is 16 residues long. Here the CDR3 reads CASSRPHGILGEKLFF. The CDR3 DNA follows: TGTGCCAGCAGCCGCCCGCACGGGATTTTGGGGGAAAAACTGTTTTTT.